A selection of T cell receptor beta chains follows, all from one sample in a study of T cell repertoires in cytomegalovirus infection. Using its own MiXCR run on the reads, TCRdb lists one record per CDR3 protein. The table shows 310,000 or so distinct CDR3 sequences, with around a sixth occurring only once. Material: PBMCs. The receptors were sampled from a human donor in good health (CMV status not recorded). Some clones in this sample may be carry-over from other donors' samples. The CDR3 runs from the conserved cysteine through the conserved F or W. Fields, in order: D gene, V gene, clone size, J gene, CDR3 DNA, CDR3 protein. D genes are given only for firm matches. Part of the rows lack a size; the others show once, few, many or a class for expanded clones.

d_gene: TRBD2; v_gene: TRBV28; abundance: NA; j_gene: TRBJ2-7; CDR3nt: TGTGCCAGCAGTTCGGGGGGGGGCTTACACGAGCAGTACTTC; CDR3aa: CASSSGGGLHEQYF
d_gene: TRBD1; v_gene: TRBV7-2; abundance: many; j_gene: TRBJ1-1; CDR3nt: TGTGCCAGCAGCCCTCGAACAAGAACAGGGGCCACTGAAGCTTTCTTT; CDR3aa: CASSPRTRTGATEAFF
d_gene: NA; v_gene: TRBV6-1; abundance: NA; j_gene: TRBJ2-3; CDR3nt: TGTGCCAGCAGTGAATCCAGCCCAAATCAGTATTTT; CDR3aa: CASSESSPNQYF
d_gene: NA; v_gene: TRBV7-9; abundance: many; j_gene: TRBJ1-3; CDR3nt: TGTGCCAGCAGCTTTGAAGGGGCGGGAAACACCATATATTTT; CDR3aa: CASSFEGAGNTIYF
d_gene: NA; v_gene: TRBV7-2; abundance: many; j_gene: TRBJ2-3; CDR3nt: TGTGCCAGCAGCTCATCCGGAGATACGCAGTATTTT; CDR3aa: CASSSSGDTQYF
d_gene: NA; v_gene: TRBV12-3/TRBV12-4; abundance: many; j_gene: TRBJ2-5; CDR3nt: TGTGCCAGCAGTGCCCCACAGGGAGGTGAGACCCAGTACTTC; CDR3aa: CASSAPQGGETQYF
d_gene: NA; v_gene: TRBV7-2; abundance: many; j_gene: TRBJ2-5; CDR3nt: TGTGCCAGCAGCTTCCAGAGCTCGAGAGAGACCCAGTACTTC; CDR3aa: CASSFQSSRETQYF
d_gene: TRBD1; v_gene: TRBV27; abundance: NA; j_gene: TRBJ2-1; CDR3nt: TGTGCCAGCAGTCTACTAGGGACAGGGGGGAATGAGCAGTTCTTC; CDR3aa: CASSLLGTGGNEQFF
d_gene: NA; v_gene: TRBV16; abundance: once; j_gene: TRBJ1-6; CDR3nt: TGTGCCAGCAGCCAATATTCGGCGGCGGAGAGCTCCTATAATTCACCCCTCCACTTT; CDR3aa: CASSQYSAAESSYNSPLHF
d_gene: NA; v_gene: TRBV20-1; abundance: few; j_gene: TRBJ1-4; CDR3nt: TGCAGTGCAACGGAAATGCGAGCGAAGGCAACTAATGAAAAACTGTTTTTT; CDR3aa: CSATEMRAKATNEKLFF
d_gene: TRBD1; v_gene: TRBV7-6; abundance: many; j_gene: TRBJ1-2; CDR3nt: TGTGCCAGCAGCTTAGAGGAAACAGGGGGCCGTGGCTACACCTTC; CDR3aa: CASSLEETGGRGYTF
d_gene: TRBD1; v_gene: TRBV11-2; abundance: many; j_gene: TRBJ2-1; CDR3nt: TGTGCCAGCAGCTTATGGTATCCGGGACAGGGATTCACCTACAATGAGCAGTTCTTC; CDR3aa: CASSLWYPGQGFTYNEQFF
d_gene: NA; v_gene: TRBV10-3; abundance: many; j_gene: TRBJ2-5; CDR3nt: TGTGCCATCAGTGAGAGGGGGGGAGGAGAGACCCAGTACTTC; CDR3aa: CAISERGGGETQYF
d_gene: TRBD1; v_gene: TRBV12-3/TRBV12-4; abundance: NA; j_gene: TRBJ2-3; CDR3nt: TGTGCCAGCAGTCCGGGACAGGGGCACGCAGATACGCAGTATTTT; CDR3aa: CASSPGQGHADTQYF
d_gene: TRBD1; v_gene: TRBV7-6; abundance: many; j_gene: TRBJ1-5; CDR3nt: TGTGCCAGCAGCCCCCGGGACAGCCAGGGACGGGGGCCCCAGCATTTT; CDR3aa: CASSPRDSQGRGPQHF
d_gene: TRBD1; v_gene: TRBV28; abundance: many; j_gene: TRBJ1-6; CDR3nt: TGTGCCAGCAGTCGGGACAGGGGTAGCTCCTATAATTCACCCCTCCACTTT; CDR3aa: CASSRDRGSSYNSPLHF
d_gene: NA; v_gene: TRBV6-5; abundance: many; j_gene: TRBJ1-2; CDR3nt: TGTGCCAGCAGTTACCGAGACAGCAGCAGGGGCTACACCTTC; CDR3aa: CASSYRDSSRGYTF
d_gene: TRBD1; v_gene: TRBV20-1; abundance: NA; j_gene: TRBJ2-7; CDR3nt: TGCAGTGCTGACAGGGTCTCGAGGGAGCAGTACTTC; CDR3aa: CSADRVSREQYF
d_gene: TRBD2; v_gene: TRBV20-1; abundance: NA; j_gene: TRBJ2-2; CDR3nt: TGCAGTGCCCTCGGACTAGCGGGGGGTGTCGCGAACACCGGGGAGCTGTTTTTT; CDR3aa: CSALGLAGGVANTGELFF
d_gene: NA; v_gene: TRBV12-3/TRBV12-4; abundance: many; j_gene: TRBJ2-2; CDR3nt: TGTGCCAGCACCGACGGGACTCCGAACACCGGGGAGCTGTTTTTT; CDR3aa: CASTDGTPNTGELFF
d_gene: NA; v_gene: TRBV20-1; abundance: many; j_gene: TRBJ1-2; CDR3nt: TGCAGTGCTAGAGTTCCGGGACGGGACTATGGCTACACCTTC; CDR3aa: CSARVPGRDYGYTF
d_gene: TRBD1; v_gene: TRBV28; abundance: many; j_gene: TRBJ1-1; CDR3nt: TGTGCCAGCAGTTCCGGACAGGGAATATCTGAAGCTTTCTTT; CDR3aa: CASSSGQGISEAFF
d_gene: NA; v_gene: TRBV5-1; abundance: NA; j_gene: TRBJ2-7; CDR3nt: TGCGCCAGCAGTCAAGGAGGGGGCGGCGAGCAGTACTTC; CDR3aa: CASSQGGGGEQYF
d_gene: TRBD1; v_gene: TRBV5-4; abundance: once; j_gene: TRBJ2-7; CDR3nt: TGTGCCAGCAGCCAAGCCGACAGGGCTTACGAGCAGTACTTC; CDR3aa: CASSQADRAYEQYF
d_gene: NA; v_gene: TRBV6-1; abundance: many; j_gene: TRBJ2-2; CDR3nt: TGTGCCAGCACTGCCGGGACTTCCAGCACCGGGGAGCTGTTTTTT; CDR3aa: CASTAGTSSTGELFF
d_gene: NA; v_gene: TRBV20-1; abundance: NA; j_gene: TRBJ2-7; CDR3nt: TGCAGTGCTAGGGGGGTCGTCGACGAGCAGTACTTC; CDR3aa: CSARGVVDEQYF
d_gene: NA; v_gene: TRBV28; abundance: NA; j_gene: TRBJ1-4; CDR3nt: TGTGCCAGCAGCACTTACGAGGGTGCTAATGAAAAACTGTTTTTT; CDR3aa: CASSTYEGANEKLFF
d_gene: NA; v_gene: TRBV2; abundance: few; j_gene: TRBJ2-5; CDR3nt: TGTGCCAGCAATGTCGGCGGGCAAGAGACCCAGTACTTC; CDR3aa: CASNVGGQETQYF